The rows below give T cell receptor beta chains drawn from one sample of a study of spatial heterogeneity in lung cancer. TCRdb independently ran MiXCR on the 5' RACE reads; one entry per CDR3 protein. Among 30,000 to 50,000 distinct CDR3 sequences, 4.5% to 6% were seen once, and the ten largest hold 11%. The source material was PBMCs, sampled at surgery. Every receptor here comes from a male donor with early-stage non-small cell lung cancer. CDR3s include the opening cysteine and the closing phenylalanine or tryptophan. Fields, in order: D gene, clone size, V gene, J gene, CDR3 DNA, CDR3 protein. D genes are given only for firm matches. Size is omitted from some rows. Given values are once, few, many or a class for expanded clones.

d_gene: TRBD1; abundance: many; v_gene: TRBV29-1; j_gene: TRBJ1-2; CDR3nt: TGCAGCGTTGGACAGGGACACGGCTACACCTTC; CDR3aa: CSVGQGHGYTF
d_gene: TRBD1; abundance: many; v_gene: TRBV29-1; j_gene: TRBJ1-1; CDR3nt: TGCAGCGCGGGGACAGCACCTCCGGGAGAAGCTTTCTTT; CDR3aa: CSAGTAPPGEAFF
d_gene: -; abundance: many; v_gene: TRBV20-1; j_gene: TRBJ1-2; CDR3nt: TGCAGTGCTAGAGCCCCGGACTATGGCTACACCTTC; CDR3aa: CSARAPDYGYTF
d_gene: -; abundance: few; v_gene: TRBV3-1; j_gene: TRBJ2-4; CDR3nt: TGTGCCAGCAGCCAACGGGGAGCCAAAAACATTCAGTACTTC; CDR3aa: CASSQRGAKNIQYF
d_gene: -; abundance: many; v_gene: TRBV10-3; j_gene: TRBJ1-6; CDR3nt: TGTGCCATCGGGCACGATGGGGGTAATTCACCCCTCCACTTT; CDR3aa: CAIGHDGGNSPLHF
d_gene: -; abundance: few; v_gene: TRBV2; j_gene: TRBJ2-5; CDR3nt: TGTGCCAGCAGTATCGTTTTAGGGGAGACCCAGTACTTC; CDR3aa: CASSIVLGETQYF
d_gene: TRBD1; abundance: -; v_gene: TRBV10-3; j_gene: TRBJ2-7; CDR3nt: TGTGCCATCAGTGAGCCCGGACAGGGGGTTGGCGAGCAGTACTTC; CDR3aa: CAISEPGQGVGEQYF
d_gene: TRBD1; abundance: many; v_gene: TRBV5-1; j_gene: TRBJ2-5; CDR3nt: TGCGCCAGCAGCTTGAGATGGGGGGGCCCCGGGACAGGGGAAGAGACCCAGTACTTC; CDR3aa: CASSLRWGGPGTGEETQYF
d_gene: TRBD1; abundance: -; v_gene: TRBV20-1; j_gene: TRBJ1-6; CDR3nt: TGCAGTGCTAACCGGGACAGCTATAATTCACCCCTCCACTTT; CDR3aa: CSANRDSYNSPLHF
d_gene: -; abundance: many; v_gene: TRBV5-5; j_gene: TRBJ2-2; CDR3nt: TGTGCCAGCAGCTTGGTAGGCTTGGCCGGGAAACTGTTTTTT; CDR3aa: CASSLVGLAGKLFF
d_gene: -; abundance: many; v_gene: TRBV28; j_gene: TRBJ1-5; CDR3nt: TGTGCCAGCACCCTAGGGGGGCCCAGCAATCAGCCCCAGCATTTT; CDR3aa: CASTLGGPSNQPQHF
d_gene: -; abundance: many; v_gene: TRBV6-2/TRBV6-3; j_gene: TRBJ2-7; CDR3nt: TGTGCCAGCAGCGGGACGGCCGCCTACGAGCAGTACTTC; CDR3aa: CASSGTAAYEQYF
d_gene: -; abundance: many; v_gene: TRBV12-3/TRBV12-4; j_gene: TRBJ2-1; CDR3nt: TGTGCCAGCAGTCGATCTGAAGGGCAGTTCTTC; CDR3aa: CASSRSEGQFF
d_gene: TRBD1; abundance: -; v_gene: TRBV5-1; j_gene: TRBJ1-1; CDR3nt: TGCGCCAGCAGCTGGGACAGCCCAGGACTGAACACTGAAGCTTTCTTT; CDR3aa: CASSWDSPGLNTEAFF
d_gene: -; abundance: medium-sized; v_gene: TRBV20-1; j_gene: TRBJ1-5; CDR3nt: TGCAGTGCTACCGAGAAGATCGGAGCAATCATAGGTCAGCCCCAGCATTTT; CDR3aa: CSATEKIGAIIGQPQHF
d_gene: -; abundance: many; v_gene: TRBV28; j_gene: TRBJ2-6; CDR3nt: TGTGCCAGCTGTCAGGGAATCTCTGGGGCCAACGTCCTGACTTTC; CDR3aa: CASCQGISGANVLTF
d_gene: TRBD1; abundance: many; v_gene: TRBV9; j_gene: TRBJ1-5; CDR3nt: TGTGCCAGCAGCGCGACAGGGCAAGATTATCAGCCCCAGCATTTT; CDR3aa: CASSATGQDYQPQHF